Listed below are T cell receptor beta chains from one sample, sequenced in a study of T cell responses to AZD1222 COVID-19 vaccine. The data were produced by immunoSEQ multiplex PCR, yet TCRdb's version contains in-frame clones alone and is incomplete. The data hold 150,000 to 200,000 clones, with around 90% observed a single time. The source material was peripheral blood, sampled 28 days after the second AZD1222 dose. The origin of the receptors is an adult who received the AZD1222 COVID-19 vaccine. The CDR3 runs from the conserved cysteine through the conserved F or W. A D gene is named only where the DNA matches it firmly. Clone size is not always given. Where it is, it says once, few, many or a class for expanded clones.

D | size | J | V | DNA | CDR3
TRBD2 | - | TRBJ2-7 | TRBV30 | TGTGCCTGGAGTGTATCACTAGCGGGGAACGAGCAGTACTTC | CAWSVSLAGNEQYF
TRBD1 | once | TRBJ1-4 | TRBV29-1 | TGCAGCGTTACCAGGGGGGGAGGTAATGAAAAACTGTTTTTT | CSVTRGGGNEKLFF
TRBD1 | - | TRBJ2-2 | TRBV9 | TGTGCCAGCAGCGTGCAGGGGGCCGGGGAGCTGTTTTTT | CASSVQGAGELFF
- | - | TRBJ2-1 | TRBV7-2 | TGTGCCAGCAGCCCGAGTGGGGAAGAGCGGAACAATGAGCAGTTCTTC | CASSPSGEERNNEQFF
- | - | TRBJ2-1 | TRBV18 | TGTGCCAGCTCACCAGGGGGCCCCTTCAATGAGCAGTTCTTC | CASSPGGPFNEQFF
- | - | TRBJ2-3 | TRBV30 | TGTGCCTGGAGTGTATCAGGCGGGGATACGCAGTATTTT | CAWSVSGGDTQYF
TRBD1 | once | TRBJ1-5 | TRBV6-4 | TGTGCCAGCAGTTTGACAGGGAATCAGCCCCAGCATTTT | CASSLTGNQPQHF
- | - | TRBJ1-2 | TRBV5-1 | TGCGCCAGCACCTCGCCTCAGGAAAAAGGCTACACCTTC | CASTSPQEKGYTF
- | - | TRBJ1-5 | TRBV28 | TGTGCCAGCAGTTTTACGGGGGGTCAGCCCCAGCATTTT | CASSFTGGQPQHF
- | - | TRBJ1-6 | TRBV4-2 | TGTGCCAGCAGCCAAGACCGGACAGTGTCAAATTCACCCCTCCACTTT | CASSQDRTVSNSPLHF
TRBD2 | - | TRBJ2-5 | TRBV7-2 | TGTGCCAGCAGCTTGCCTAGCGGGAGCGGGAGAGAGACCCAGTACTTC | CASSLPSGSGRETQYF
TRBD1 | - | TRBJ2-1 | TRBV7-2 | TGTGCCAGCAGCCCGGACAGGGCCTACGACAATGAGCAGTTCTTC | CASSPDRAYDNEQFF
- | - | TRBJ1-3 | TRBV4-1 | TGCGCCAGCAGCCAAGTACGCGGCCCCAAGGCTACTGGAAACACCATATATTTT | CASSQVRGPKATGNTIYF
TRBD1 | - | TRBJ1-4 | TRBV4-2 | TGTGCCAGCAGCCAAGGGGGCAGGGGGCGCGACGCAACTAATGAAAAACTGTTTTTT | CASSQGGRGRDATNEKLFF